This T cell receptor beta chain originates from a study of T cell repertoires in cytomegalovirus infection. Study-level background: Carrying CMV and the relevant HLA type showed in public TCR beta signatures.

General study points: HLA-C-restricted CMV-specific TCR beta clonotypes prevailed in the ex vivo response. CMV carriers with the relevant HLA were identified by cumulative public TCR beta family frequency.

TCRdb re-derived calls from the reads in MiXCR, one entry per CDR3 protein. The sample carries about 400,000 distinct CDR3 sequences, approximately 18% recorded once. This clonotype has a handful of counts. Antigen: not known. The receptor was isolated from a human donor in good health (CMV status not recorded). Some clones in this sample may be carry-over from other donors' samples. The sequencing sample was made of PBMCs.

CDR3 protein: CASSYRETDTQYF. CDR3 in DNA: TGTGCCAGCAGTTACCGGGAGACAGATACGCAGTATTTT. The gene calls are TRBV6-2 or TRBV6-3 and TRBJ2-3; possibly TRBD2 for D (6 bases). Germline V gene sequence: CDR1 MNHEY, CDR2 SVGEGT. Trimming removed 2 bases from V and 3 bases from J, with 6 bases in between. The CDR3 sequence is 13 residues long.